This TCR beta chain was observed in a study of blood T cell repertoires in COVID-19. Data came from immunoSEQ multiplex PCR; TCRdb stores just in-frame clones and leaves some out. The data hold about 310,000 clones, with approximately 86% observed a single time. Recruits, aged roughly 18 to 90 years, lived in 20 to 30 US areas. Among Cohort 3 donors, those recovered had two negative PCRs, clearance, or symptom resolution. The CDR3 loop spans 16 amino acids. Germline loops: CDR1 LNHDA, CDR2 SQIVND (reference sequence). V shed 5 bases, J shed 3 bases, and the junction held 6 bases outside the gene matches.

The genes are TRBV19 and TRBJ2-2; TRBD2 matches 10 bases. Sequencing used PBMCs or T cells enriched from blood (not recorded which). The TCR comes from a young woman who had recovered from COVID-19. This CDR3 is CASSGLAGVHTGELFF. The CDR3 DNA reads TGTGCCAGTAGTGGCCTAGCGGGGGTTCACACCGGGGAGCTGTTTTTT. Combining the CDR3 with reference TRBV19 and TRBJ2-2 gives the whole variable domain DGGITQSPKYLFRKEGQNVTLSCEQNLNHDAMYWYRQDPGQGLRLIYYSQIVNDFQKGDIAEGYSVSREKKESFPLTVTSAQKNPTAFYLCASSGLAGVHTGELFFGEGSRLTVL.